The clone carrying this T cell receptor (beta chain) occurred once. There are 13 residues in the CDR3. Trimming cost V 10 bases and J 1 base, with 13 bases left between them. Germline lookup yields CDR1 LGHNA and CDR2 YNFKEQ. Sequencing was performed with immunoSEQ multiplex PCR; in TCRdb, only in-frame clones are kept and a portion is missing. Among 20,000 or so clones listed, roughly nine tenths were seen once. The sample belongs to a study of T cell changes during pregnancy in multiple sclerosis. The input for sequencing was CD8+ T cells from peripheral blood mononuclear cells, taken in the third trimester of pregnancy. This TCR was sampled from a female donor in good health, enrolled as a control in a pregnancy study. This sequence joins TRBV4-2 and TRBJ1-1, with D perhaps matching TRBD1 (6 bases). CDR3 loop: CATTGHTNTEAFF. The CDR3 coding sequence is TGTGCCACTACGGGACACACGAACACTGAAGCTTTCTTT.